This T cell receptor beta chain came from a study of blood T cells in healthy people across ages. A few counts support this clonotype. Its antigen is not known. A second 7 to 11 cycle PCR used barcoded and J-beta primers. Every cDNA molecule bore a tag from a template-switch adaptor containing 12 random nucleotides. TCRdb re-analysed the 5' RACE reads in MiXCR, keeping a single row per CDR3 protein. Altogether roughly 1.7 million distinct CDR3 sequences are present, around 36% being singletons, with the ten largest covering about 11%. Germline CDR1 and CDR2: MNHNY and SVGAGI (reference sequence). After removal of 6 bases from V and 1 base from J, the junction contained 6 bases not matched to a gene. This CDR3 contains 15 residues. Study observations and caveats: The long-lived group displayed more naive CD4+ cells, plus higher diversity, than the aged donors did. PBMCs left unsorted prevented a conclusive naive versus antigen-experienced comparison. It was held that the diversity estimates obtained from one million T cells were underestimates.

Sequencing used blood. The rearrangement uses TRBV6-6 and TRBJ2-1, with 7 nucleotides matching TRBD1. The sequence came from a woman in her 30s in good health. This chain's CDR3 is CASRRDRNSYNEQFF. The CDR3 DNA is TGTGCCAGCAGACGGGACAGAAATTCCTACAATGAGCAGTTCTTC.